Given below is one TCR beta chain in context. CDR3 length equals 15 residues. V lost 2 bases, J lost 3 bases, and 11 bases lay in between. CDR1 and CDR2 from the germline V gene are MNHNY and SVGAGI (reference sequence). The record originates from a study of cytomegalovirus exposure and HLA in healthy donors. The primer mix had 60 Vbeta and 13 Jbeta primers. Sequencing was performed with immunoSEQ multiplex PCR; in TCRdb, only in-frame clones are kept and a portion is missing. The sample shows some 110,000 clones, approximately 70% of them seen only once. The TCR was taken from a woman aged 25 to 39 in good health and CMV-seronegative. The V call is TRBV6-6, the J call TRBJ1-5; D possibly corresponds to TRBD1 (5 bases). The specimen was PBMCs. Here the CDR3 reads CASSYIGVTNQPQHF. In DNA, the CDR3 is TGTGCCAGCAGTTACATAGGGGTCACCAATCAGCCCCAGCATTTT.